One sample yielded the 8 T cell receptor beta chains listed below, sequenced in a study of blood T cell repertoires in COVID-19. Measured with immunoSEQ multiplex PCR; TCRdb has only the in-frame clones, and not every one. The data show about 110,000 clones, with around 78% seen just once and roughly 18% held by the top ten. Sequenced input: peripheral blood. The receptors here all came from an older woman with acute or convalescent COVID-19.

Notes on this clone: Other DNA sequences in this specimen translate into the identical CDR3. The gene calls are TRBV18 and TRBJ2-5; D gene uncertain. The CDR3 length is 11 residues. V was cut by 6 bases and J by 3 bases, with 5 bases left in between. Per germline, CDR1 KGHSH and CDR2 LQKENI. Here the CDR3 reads CASSPKETQYF. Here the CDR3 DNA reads TGTGCCAGCTCCCCTAAAGAGACCCAGTACTTC. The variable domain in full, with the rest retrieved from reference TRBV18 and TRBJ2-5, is NAGVMQNPRHLVRRRGQEARLRCSPMKGHSHVYWYRQLPEEGLKFMVYLQKENIIDESGMPKERFSAEFPKEGPSILRIQQVVRGDSAAYFCASSPKETQYFGPGTRLLVL.

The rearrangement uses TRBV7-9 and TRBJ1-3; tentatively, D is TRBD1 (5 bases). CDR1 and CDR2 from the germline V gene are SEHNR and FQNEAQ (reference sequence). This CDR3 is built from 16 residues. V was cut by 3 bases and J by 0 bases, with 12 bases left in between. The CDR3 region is CASSLRQPVSGNTIYF. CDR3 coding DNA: TGTGCCAGCAGCTTGAGACAGCCCGTCTCTGGAAACACCATATATTTT.

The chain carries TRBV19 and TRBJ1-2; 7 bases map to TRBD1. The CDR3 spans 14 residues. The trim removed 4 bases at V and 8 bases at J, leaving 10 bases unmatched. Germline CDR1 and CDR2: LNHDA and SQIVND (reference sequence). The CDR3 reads CASSSRDSREGYTF. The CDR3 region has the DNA TGTGCCAGTAGTAGCCGGGACAGTAGGGAGGGCTACACCTTC.

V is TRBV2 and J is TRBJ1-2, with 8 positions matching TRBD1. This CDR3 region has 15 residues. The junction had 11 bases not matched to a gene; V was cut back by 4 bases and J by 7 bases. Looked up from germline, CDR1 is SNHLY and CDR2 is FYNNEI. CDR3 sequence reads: CASSVRGRGLAGYTF. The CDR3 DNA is TGTGCCAGCAGTGTCCGTGGCAGGGGGCTGGCTGGCTACACCTTC.

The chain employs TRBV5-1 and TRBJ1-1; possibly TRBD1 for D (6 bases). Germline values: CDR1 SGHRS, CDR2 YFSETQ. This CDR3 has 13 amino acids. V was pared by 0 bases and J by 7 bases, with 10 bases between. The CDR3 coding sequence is TGCGCCAGCAGCTTGGACAGGGCCGGTGAAGCTTTCTTT. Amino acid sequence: CASSLDRAGEAFF.

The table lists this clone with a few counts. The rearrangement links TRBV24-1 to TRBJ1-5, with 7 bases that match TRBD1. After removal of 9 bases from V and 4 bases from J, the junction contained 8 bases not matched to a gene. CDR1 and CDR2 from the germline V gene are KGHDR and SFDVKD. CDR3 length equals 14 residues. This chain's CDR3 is CATSRQGPNQPQHF. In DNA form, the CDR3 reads TGTGCCACCTCTAGACAGGGACCAAATCAGCCCCAGCATTTT.

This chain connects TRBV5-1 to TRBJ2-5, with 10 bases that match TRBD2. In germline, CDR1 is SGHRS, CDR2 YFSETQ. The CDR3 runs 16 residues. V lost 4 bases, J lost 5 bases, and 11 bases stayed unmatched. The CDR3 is CASSPGVSGGMETQYF. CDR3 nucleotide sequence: TGCGCCAGCAGCCCCGGTGTTAGCGGGGGGATGGAGACCCAGTACTTC.

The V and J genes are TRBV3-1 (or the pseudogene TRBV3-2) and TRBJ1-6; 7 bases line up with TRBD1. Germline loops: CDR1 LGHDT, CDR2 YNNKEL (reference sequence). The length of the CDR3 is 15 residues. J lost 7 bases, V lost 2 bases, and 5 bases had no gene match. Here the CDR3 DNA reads TGTGCCAGCAGCCAACGGGACAGAGACAATTCACCCCTCCACTTT. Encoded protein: CASSQRDRDNSPLHF.